The sequence of this TCR beta chain was determined in a study of T cells in Graves' hyperthyroidism and ophthalmopathy. Amplification yielded TCR beta CDR3 regions, with RNA transcripts as the source. Using the HTBI primer set, a first-round RT-PCR was run on the TCR CDR3. TCRdb recomputed calls from the multiplex PCR reads with MiXCR, one row per CDR3 protein. The sample contains 500,000 to 600,000 distinct CDR3 sequences, 46% of which appear only once. General study results and limits: Progression to ophthalmopathy was predicted a median of roughly seven months early. In blood, most of the thyroid clonotypes expanded above 0.001 were also present.

This clonotype came up many times. Antigen unknown. Trimming removed 6 bases from V and 1 base from J; junction bases left unmatched: 5. The CDR3 is 14 amino acids. Germline V gene lookup returns CDR1 MNHEY and CDR2 SVGEGT. Patients were excluded for uncontrolled infection, other autoimmune disease, pregnancy or lactation. The genes are TRBV6-2 or TRBV6-3 and TRBJ1-1, with TRBD1 identical over 7 bases. This receptor was obtained from an adult woman with Graves' disease, either hyperthyroidism or ophthalmopathy (not recorded which). Sequenced: peripheral blood or thyroid tissue (not recorded which). CDR3 sequence (DNA): TGTGCCAGCAGCGACAGGGTATGGAACACTGAAGCTTTCTTT. Translated, it gives CASSDRVWNTEAFF.